A selection of T cell receptor beta chains follows, all from one sample in a study of OX40 agonist ivuxolimab in advanced cancers. Assay: immunoSEQ multiplex PCR; the TCRdb copy retains only in-frame clones and omits some. The table lists fewer than 85,000 clones, about 80% of them singletons, with 5.5% to 7.5% in the top ten. The sample here was CD4+ or CD8+ T cells sorted from blood, taken in a trial of the OX40 agonist ivuxolimab. The receptors were sampled from an adult with an advanced solid tumor such as melanoma, head and neck, liver or kidney cancer. Each CDR3 is given without its conserved first and last residue. The D gene is left open where the match is weak.

cdr3_length,v_call,d_call,j_call,cdr3_aa
13,TRBV4-3,NA,TRBJ2-2,ASSQLDGNTGELF
15,TRBV19,TRBD2,TRBJ2-1,ASSLTSGMSSYNEQF
11,TRBV27,NA,NA,ASSFRRWDEQY
14,TRBV5-6,NA,TRBJ1-1,ASSLALQGWDTEAF
13,TRBV27,NA,TRBJ1-2,ASSTELGSNYGYT
11,TRBV7-9,NA,TRBJ1-1,ASSRDYNTEAF
13,TRBV18,TRBD1,TRBJ2-7,ASSPLQGQDGEQY
17,TRBV27,NA,TRBJ1-6,ASSFGSSGIGGYNSPLH
11,TRBV6-5,NA,TRBJ2-1,ASSQGTGNEQF
14,TRBV7-6,TRBD2,TRBJ2-1,ASSARLAGGEYEQF
12,TRBV11-3,NA,TRBJ2-4,ASSLQGSTDIQY
15,TRBV19,NA,TRBJ1-4,ASSIRMMGGVGEKLF
12,TRBV6-5,NA,TRBJ1-1,ASSYSRRGTEAF
17,TRBV7-9,TRBD1,TRBJ2-1,ASSLEDRGPASGNDEQF
11,TRBV6-5,NA,TRBJ1-1,ASNDRRGPEAF
11,TRBV6-1,NA,TRBJ2-7,ASTRAREREQY
11,TRBV18,NA,TRBJ2-1,ASSPGRTPEQF
12,TRBV2,NA,TRBJ2-7,ASSDPGIAYEQY
13,TRBV11-3,TRBD1,TRBJ1-1,ASSLLAGTGNEAF
12,TRBV5-1,NA,TRBJ1-6,ASSLALGNSPLH